This TCR beta chain came from a study of CD8 T cells in ankylosing spondylitis (dated by TCRdb to between 2016 and 2019). Study-wide context: The study set out to find disease-linked TCR variants by profiling T cell receptor beta repertoires in ankylosing spondylitis patients and healthy donors. The full study cohort was made up of about two dozen ankylosing spondylitis patients and roughly 98 healthy donors. Peripheral blood was sampled, and synovial fluid was also collected from ankylosing spondylitis patients.

As for this clonotype: Its antigen specificity is not known. Qualities for individual bases were not recorded, and no much larger clone is one base off.

In the germline V gene, CDR1 corresponds to LGHNA and CDR2 to YNFKEQ. Measured from the cysteine to the phenylalanine, the CDR3 is 14 residues long. CDR3 DNA is the only sequence kept; it has 42 bases, read in frame from the first base. V sheds 4 bases and J sheds 1 base, leaving 7 bases between their ends. The sequencer was an Illumina HiSeq 2500. Quantitative 5'-RACE with molecular barcodes was used to prepare TCR beta libraries. The study's own analysis went as follows. A new computational method based on a probabilistic model of VDJ rearrangement was used to identify disease-linked TCR variants. The public sequencing data were trimmed at Q25 with fastp and processed into clonotypes with MiXCR by TCRdb, which kept only in-frame beta chains. Each CDR3 protein gets just one entry, which takes the most common genes and DNA from the rows behind it. The V and J calls, along with clone size, are taken from TCRdb and not from the paper's own processing. Present in this sample are 700,000 or so distinct CDR3 sequences, around 19% of which were seen just once. Jointly, the top ten make up roughly a fifth of the sample.

What the study reported, not specific to this receptor: Blood from ankylosing spondylitis patients appeared to be characterized by a TCR beta motif composed of under 10 highly homologous amino acid variants. The disease-linked clones were reported to be significantly enriched in matched synovial fluid samples from ankylosing spondylitis patients. Some motif variants had previously been reported in the synovial fluid and blood of reactive arthritis patients, which suggests shared mechanisms of disease initiation. In peripheral blood, the disease-linked clones were found at relatively low frequencies and had a CD8+ phenotype.

The source material was blood, either unsorted or a sorted T cell fraction (not recorded which). The V and J genes are TRBV4-2 and TRBJ2-2; confidence is insufficient to name the D gene. The receptor was isolated from a male donor with ankylosing spondylitis. The base sequence is TGTGCCAGCAGCCCCCTTTGGAACACCGGGGAGCTGTTTTTT. Its translation reads: CASSPLWNTGELFF.